The rows below give T cell receptor beta chains drawn from one sample of a study of blood T cell repertoires in COVID-19. The repertoire was sequenced with immunoSEQ multiplex PCR; TCRdb's copy has only in-frame clones and lacks some. The sample lists roughly 260,000 clones, around 80% seen once, with approximately 4% in the top ten. The sequenced material came from peripheral blood. These receptors were collected from a woman aged 40 to 55 with active or convalescent COVID-19. CDR3s include the opening cysteine and the closing phenylalanine or tryptophan. Fields, in order: D gene, V gene, J gene, clone size, CDR3 protein, CDR3 DNA. D genes are given only for firm matches. Size is omitted from some rows. Given values are once, few, many or a class for expanded clones.

d_gene: TRBD1; v_gene: TRBV5-1; j_gene: TRBJ1-2; abundance: -; CDR3aa: CASSLDTTGGKGGYTF; CDR3nt: TGCGCCAGCAGCTTGGATACGACAGGGGGCAAAGGTGGCTACACCTTC
d_gene: -; v_gene: TRBV27; j_gene: TRBJ1-4; abundance: once; CDR3aa: CASSFRLGGPNEKLFF; CDR3nt: TGTGCCAGCAGTTTTAGGCTCGGGGGTCCTAATGAAAAACTGTTTTTT
d_gene: TRBD2; v_gene: TRBV7-3; j_gene: TRBJ2-1; abundance: -; CDR3aa: CASSLDRGGPNEQFF; CDR3nt: TGTGCCAGCAGCTTAGATCGGGGGGGCCCCAATGAGCAGTTCTTC
d_gene: TRBD1; v_gene: TRBV19; j_gene: TRBJ2-1; abundance: few; CDR3aa: CASRTTGGPEQFF; CDR3nt: TGTGCCAGTAGAACGACAGGGGGCCCTGAGCAGTTCTTC
d_gene: -; v_gene: TRBV5-1; j_gene: TRBJ2-3; abundance: few; CDR3aa: CASSGGGRHSTDTQYF; CDR3nt: TGCGCCAGCAGCGGGGGCGGAAGACATAGCACAGATACGCAGTATTTT
d_gene: TRBD2; v_gene: TRBV6-5; j_gene: TRBJ2-2; abundance: once; CDR3aa: CASSRTSGTTGELFF; CDR3nt: TGTGCCAGCAGTAGGACTAGCGGTACCACCGGGGAGCTGTTTTTT
d_gene: -; v_gene: TRBV13; j_gene: TRBJ2-1; abundance: -; CDR3aa: CASSTTGFEQFF; CDR3nt: TGTGCCAGCAGCACTACAGGGTTTGAGCAGTTCTTC
d_gene: -; v_gene: TRBV9; j_gene: TRBJ1-3; abundance: -; CDR3aa: CASSVRGSGNTIYF; CDR3nt: TGTGCCAGCAGCGTAAGGGGGTCTGGAAACACCATATATTTT
d_gene: TRBD1; v_gene: TRBV28; j_gene: TRBJ1-2; abundance: -; CDR3aa: CASSFRGINYGYTF; CDR3nt: TGTGCCAGCAGTTTCAGGGGGATTAACTATGGCTACACCTTC
d_gene: TRBD2; v_gene: TRBV6-6; j_gene: TRBJ2-3; abundance: -; CDR3aa: CASGGSLAGGGHTQYF; CDR3nt: TGTGCCAGCGGGGGATCACTAGCGGGGGGAGGGCACACGCAGTATTTT
d_gene: TRBD2; v_gene: TRBV2; j_gene: TRBJ2-7; abundance: few; CDR3aa: CASSGGRGRTSLNPYEQYF; CDR3nt: TGTGCCAGCAGTGGTGGGAGGGGACGGACTTCCTTAAACCCCTACGAGCAGTACTTC
d_gene: -; v_gene: TRBV29-1; j_gene: TRBJ1-6; abundance: -; CDR3aa: CSPCLGAGSPLHF; CDR3nt: TGCAGCCCCTGCCTGGGGGCCGGTTCACCCCTCCACTTT
d_gene: -; v_gene: TRBV2; j_gene: TRBJ2-3; abundance: few; CDR3aa: CASSDWRTDTQYF; CDR3nt: TGTGCCAGCAGTGACTGGCGCACAGATACGCAGTATTTT
d_gene: -; v_gene: TRBV7-8; j_gene: TRBJ1-3; abundance: once; CDR3aa: CASSLATAGNTIYF; CDR3nt: TGTGCCAGCAGCTTAGCGACAGCTGGAAACACCATATATTTT
d_gene: -; v_gene: TRBV28; j_gene: TRBJ1-5; abundance: -; CDR3aa: CATYRVSNQPQHF; CDR3nt: TGTGCCACCTACAGGGTTAGCAATCAGCCCCAGCATTTT
d_gene: -; v_gene: TRBV7-9; j_gene: TRBJ1-1; abundance: -; CDR3aa: CASSLTAEAFF; CDR3nt: TGTGCCAGCAGCTTAACAGCTGAAGCTTTCTTT
d_gene: TRBD1; v_gene: TRBV6-9; j_gene: TRBJ1-4; abundance: -; CDR3aa: CASSFSRQGRSYEKLFF; CDR3nt: TGTGCCAGCAGTTTCTCGAGACAGGGAAGGTCATACGAAAAACTGTTTTTT
d_gene: -; v_gene: TRBV30; j_gene: TRBJ2-7; abundance: -; CDR3aa: CAWSTGQSIYEQYF; CDR3nt: TGTGCCTGGAGTACAGGACAGTCAATCTACGAGCAGTACTTC
d_gene: -; v_gene: TRBV30; j_gene: TRBJ2-7; abundance: few; CDR3aa: CAWSGPSSPYEQYF; CDR3nt: TGTGCCTGGAGTGGGCCTTCTTCCCCCTACGAGCAGTACTTC
d_gene: TRBD1; v_gene: TRBV30; j_gene: TRBJ1-2; abundance: -; CDR3aa: CAWSPDRAGYGYTF; CDR3nt: TGTGCCTGGAGTCCAGACAGGGCGGGCTATGGCTACACCTTC
d_gene: -; v_gene: TRBV9; j_gene: TRBJ1-1; abundance: few; CDR3aa: CASSVVVGGTEAFF; CDR3nt: TGTGCCAGCAGCGTAGTGGTGGGGGGCACTGAAGCTTTCTTT
d_gene: TRBD1; v_gene: TRBV30; j_gene: TRBJ1-1; abundance: -; CDR3aa: CASSTGGPEAFF; CDR3nt: TGTGCCAGCTCGACAGGGGGCCCTGAAGCTTTCTTT
d_gene: TRBD1; v_gene: TRBV7-9; j_gene: TRBJ1-1; abundance: -; CDR3aa: CASCSTGTAFIEAFF; CDR3nt: TGTGCCAGCTGTTCGACCGGGACAGCCTTTATTGAAGCTTTCTTT
d_gene: TRBD1; v_gene: TRBV13; j_gene: TRBJ2-5; abundance: -; CDR3aa: CASSNPGQGGETQYF; CDR3nt: TGTGCCAGCAGCAATCCGGGACAGGGTGGAGAGACCCAGTACTTC
d_gene: -; v_gene: TRBV19; j_gene: TRBJ1-2; abundance: -; CDR3aa: CASGTPGYGYTF; CDR3nt: TGTGCCAGCGGGACACCTGGGTATGGCTACACCTTC
d_gene: -; v_gene: TRBV27; j_gene: TRBJ1-2; abundance: -; CDR3aa: CASSLRAGHYYGYTF; CDR3nt: TGTGCCAGCAGTTTAAGGGCTGGACACTACTATGGCTACACCTTC
d_gene: -; v_gene: TRBV6-5; j_gene: TRBJ1-5; abundance: few; CDR3aa: CASRARGPSNQPQHF; CDR3nt: TGTGCCAGCAGGGCCAGGGGTCCGAGCAATCAGCCCCAGCATTTT
d_gene: -; v_gene: TRBV2; j_gene: TRBJ1-5; abundance: -; CDR3aa: CASRATDQPQHF; CDR3nt: TGTGCCAGCAGGGCGACTGATCAGCCCCAGCATTTT
d_gene: TRBD2; v_gene: TRBV7-3; j_gene: TRBJ2-2; abundance: once; CDR3aa: CASSPIAGANTGELFF; CDR3nt: TGTGCCAGCAGCCCGATAGCGGGGGCGAACACCGGGGAGCTGTTTTTT
d_gene: TRBD1; v_gene: TRBV3-1/TRBV3-2; j_gene: TRBJ1-1; abundance: -; CDR3aa: CASSHSGTGKGTEAFF; CDR3nt: TGTGCCAGCAGCCACTCTGGGACAGGGAAGGGCACTGAAGCTTTCTTT
d_gene: -; v_gene: TRBV19; j_gene: TRBJ1-2; abundance: -; CDR3aa: CASSRAGPGYGYTF; CDR3nt: TGTGCCAGCTCTAGGGCGGGACCGGGCTATGGCTACACCTTC
d_gene: -; v_gene: TRBV5-1; j_gene: TRBJ1-3; abundance: -; CDR3aa: CASSLMSVSGNTIYF; CDR3nt: TGCGCCAGCAGCTTGATGTCAGTCTCTGGAAACACCATATATTTT
d_gene: -; v_gene: TRBV20-1; j_gene: TRBJ2-2; abundance: -; CDR3aa: CSASARTGELFF; CDR3nt: TGCAGTGCTAGTGCGAGGACCGGGGAGCTGTTTTTT
d_gene: TRBD1; v_gene: TRBV3-1/TRBV3-2; j_gene: TRBJ1-2; abundance: -; CDR3aa: CASSLDRGLGYTF; CDR3nt: TGTGCCAGCAGCCTAGACAGGGGGCTTGGCTACACCTTC
d_gene: -; v_gene: TRBV19; j_gene: TRBJ1-6; abundance: -; CDR3aa: CASSPKTDRNSPLHF; CDR3nt: TGTGCCAGTAGTCCTAAGACTGACCGTAATTCACCCCTCCACTTT
d_gene: -; v_gene: TRBV30; j_gene: TRBJ2-1; abundance: -; CDR3aa: CAWLSHPREQFF; CDR3nt: TGTGCCTGGTTGTCCCATCCCCGGGAGCAGTTCTTC
d_gene: -; v_gene: TRBV7-9; j_gene: TRBJ1-1; abundance: few; CDR3aa: CASSLAVSEAFF; CDR3nt: TGTGCCAGCAGCTTAGCGGTGAGTGAAGCTTTCTTT
d_gene: -; v_gene: TRBV20-1; j_gene: TRBJ1-6; abundance: -; CDR3aa: CSAQNSPLHF; CDR3nt: TGCAGTGCGCAGAATTCACCCCTCCACTTT
d_gene: TRBD1; v_gene: TRBV5-1; j_gene: TRBJ2-7; abundance: -; CDR3aa: CASSLGQVVNEQYF; CDR3nt: TGCGCCAGCAGCCTTGGACAGGTAGTAAACGAGCAGTACTTC
d_gene: TRBD2; v_gene: TRBV28; j_gene: TRBJ2-3; abundance: once; CDR3aa: CASSVPFVLAGGTDTQYF; CDR3nt: TGTGCCAGCAGTGTTCCGTTCGTACTAGCGGGGGGCACAGATACGCAGTATTTT
d_gene: -; v_gene: TRBV5-1; j_gene: TRBJ1-6; abundance: many; CDR3aa: CASSLGGGENSPLHF; CDR3nt: TGCGCCAGCAGCTTGGGCGGGGGCGAGAATTCACCCCTCCACTTT
d_gene: TRBD1; v_gene: TRBV19; j_gene: TRBJ2-2; abundance: few; CDR3aa: CASRRDSPTGELFF; CDR3nt: TGTGCCAGTCGCCGGGACAGCCCCACCGGGGAGCTGTTTTTT
d_gene: -; v_gene: TRBV2; j_gene: TRBJ1-5; abundance: -; CDR3aa: CASSIRDTYSQPQHF; CDR3nt: TGTGCCAGCAGCATCCGGGACACTTACTCTCAGCCCCAGCATTTT
d_gene: -; v_gene: TRBV15; j_gene: TRBJ1-2; abundance: -; CDR3aa: CATSRDFRSYGYTF; CDR3nt: TGTGCCACCAGCAGAGATTTTCGCAGCTATGGCTACACCTTC
d_gene: -; v_gene: TRBV5-1; j_gene: TRBJ2-3; abundance: -; CDR3aa: CASRSGVRTDTQYF; CDR3nt: TGCGCCAGCAGGTCAGGGGTCCGCACAGATACGCAGTATTTT
d_gene: TRBD1; v_gene: TRBV19; j_gene: TRBJ1-2; abundance: -; CDR3aa: CASSTSRQGANYGYTF; CDR3nt: TGTGCCAGTAGTACCTCTAGACAGGGGGCTAACTATGGCTACACCTTC
d_gene: -; v_gene: TRBV19; j_gene: TRBJ1-5; abundance: -; CDR3aa: CASSIAVGSNQPQHF; CDR3nt: TGTGCCAGTAGTATCGCGGTCGGATCCAATCAGCCCCAGCATTTT
d_gene: TRBD1; v_gene: TRBV12-3/TRBV12-4; j_gene: TRBJ1-5; abundance: once; CDR3aa: CASSQDRDQPQHF; CDR3nt: TGTGCCAGCAGCCAGGACAGGGATCAGCCCCAGCATTTT
d_gene: -; v_gene: TRBV28; j_gene: TRBJ2-5; abundance: -; CDR3aa: CASTGFRSPRRRVGETQYF; CDR3nt: TGTGCCAGCACTGGTTTTAGGTCCCCACGGCGCAGGGTTGGAGAGACCCAGTACTTC
d_gene: -; v_gene: TRBV7-9; j_gene: TRBJ1-6; abundance: -; CDR3aa: CASSPDSTHNSPLHF; CDR3nt: TGTGCCAGCAGCCCGGACAGCACACATAATTCACCCCTCCACTTT
d_gene: TRBD1; v_gene: TRBV6-4; j_gene: TRBJ2-1; abundance: many; CDR3aa: CASSETGTGGNEQFF; CDR3nt: TGTGCCAGCAGTGAAACCGGGACAGGGGGCAATGAGCAGTTCTTC
d_gene: TRBD2; v_gene: TRBV6-2/TRBV6-3; j_gene: TRBJ2-5; abundance: -; CDR3aa: CASSVPTGGPRETQYF; CDR3nt: TGTGCCAGCAGTGTCCCTACGGGGGGGCCAAGGGAGACCCAGTACTTC
d_gene: TRBD1; v_gene: TRBV19; j_gene: TRBJ1-2; abundance: -; CDR3aa: CASSYPGQYVF; CDR3nt: TGTGCCAGTAGTTATCCGGGACAGTACGTCTTC
d_gene: -; v_gene: TRBV28; j_gene: TRBJ1-1; abundance: -; CDR3aa: CAIRRAFGVNTEAFF; CDR3nt: TGTGCCATTCGAAGGGCCTTCGGGGTGAACACTGAAGCTTTCTTT
d_gene: -; v_gene: TRBV11-2; j_gene: TRBJ1-1; abundance: -; CDR3aa: CASSTKPGVTEAFF; CDR3nt: TGTGCCAGCAGCACAAAACCAGGGGTCACTGAAGCTTTCTTT
d_gene: -; v_gene: TRBV15; j_gene: TRBJ1-3; abundance: -; CDR3aa: CATSRRGGNTIYF; CDR3nt: TGTGCCACCAGCCGCCGGGGGGGAAACACCATATATTTT
d_gene: -; v_gene: TRBV3-1/TRBV3-2; j_gene: TRBJ1-3; abundance: few; CDR3aa: CASSQDTWGHSGNTIYF; CDR3nt: TGTGCCAGCAGCCAAGATACGTGGGGCCACTCTGGAAACACCATATATTTT
d_gene: TRBD1; v_gene: TRBV11-1; j_gene: TRBJ2-2; abundance: -; CDR3aa: CASSLLQGAEGGELFF; CDR3nt: TGTGCCAGCAGCTTATTACAGGGGGCTGAGGGCGGGGAGCTGTTTTTT
d_gene: TRBD2; v_gene: TRBV9; j_gene: TRBJ2-5; abundance: -; CDR3aa: CASSPRGGEETQYF; CDR3nt: TGTGCCAGCAGCCCCCGGGGGGGGGAGGAGACCCAGTACTTC